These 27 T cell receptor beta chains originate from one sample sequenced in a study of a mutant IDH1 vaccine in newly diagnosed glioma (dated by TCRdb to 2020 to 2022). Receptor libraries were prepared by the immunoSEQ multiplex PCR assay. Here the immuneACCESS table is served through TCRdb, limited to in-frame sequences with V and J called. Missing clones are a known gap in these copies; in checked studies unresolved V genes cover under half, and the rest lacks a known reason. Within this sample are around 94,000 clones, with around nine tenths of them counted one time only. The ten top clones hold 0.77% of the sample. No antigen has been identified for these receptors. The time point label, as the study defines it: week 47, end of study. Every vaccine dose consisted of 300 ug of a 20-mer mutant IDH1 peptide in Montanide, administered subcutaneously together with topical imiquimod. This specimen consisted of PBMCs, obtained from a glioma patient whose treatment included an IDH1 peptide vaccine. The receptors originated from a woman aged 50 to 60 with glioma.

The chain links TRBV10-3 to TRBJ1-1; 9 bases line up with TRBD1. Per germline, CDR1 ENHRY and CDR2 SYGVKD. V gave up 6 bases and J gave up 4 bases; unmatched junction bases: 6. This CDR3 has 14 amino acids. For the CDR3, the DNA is TGTGCCATCAGGGGGACAGGGATGGGCACTGAAGCTTTCTTT. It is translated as CAIRGTGMGTEAFF.

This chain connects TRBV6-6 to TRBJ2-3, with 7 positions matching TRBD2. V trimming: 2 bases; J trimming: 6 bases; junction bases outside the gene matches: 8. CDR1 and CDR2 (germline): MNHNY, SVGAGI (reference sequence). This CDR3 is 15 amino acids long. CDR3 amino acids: CASSYPQAGDDTQYF. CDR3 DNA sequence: TGTGCCAGCAGTTACCCCCAGGCGGGAGACGATACGCAGTATTTT.

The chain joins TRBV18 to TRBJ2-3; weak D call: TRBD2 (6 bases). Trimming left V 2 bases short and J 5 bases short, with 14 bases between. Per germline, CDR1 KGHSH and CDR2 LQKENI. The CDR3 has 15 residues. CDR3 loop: CASSPSALGGDTQYF. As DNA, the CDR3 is TGTGCCAGCTCACCAAGTGCATTGGGGGGAGATACGCAGTATTTT.

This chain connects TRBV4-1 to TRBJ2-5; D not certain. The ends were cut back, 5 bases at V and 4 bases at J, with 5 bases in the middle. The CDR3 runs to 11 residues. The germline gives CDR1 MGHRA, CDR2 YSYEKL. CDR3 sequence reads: CASSSAETQYF. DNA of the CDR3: TGCGCCAGCAGCTCCGCAGAGACCCAGTACTTC.

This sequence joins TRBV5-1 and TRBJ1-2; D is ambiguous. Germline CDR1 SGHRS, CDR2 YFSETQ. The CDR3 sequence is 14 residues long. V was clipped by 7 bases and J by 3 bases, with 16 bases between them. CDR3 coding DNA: TGCGCCAGCGCGACGGGTACACGGGACTATGGCTACACCTTC. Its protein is CASATGTRDYGYTF.

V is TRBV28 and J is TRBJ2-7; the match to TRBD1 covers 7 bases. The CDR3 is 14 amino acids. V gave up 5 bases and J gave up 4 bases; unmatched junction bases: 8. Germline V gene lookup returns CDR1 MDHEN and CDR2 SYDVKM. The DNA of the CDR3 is TGTGCCAGCAGTCTGCTCAGGGGGATATACGAGCAGTACTTC. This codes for CASSLLRGIYEQYF.

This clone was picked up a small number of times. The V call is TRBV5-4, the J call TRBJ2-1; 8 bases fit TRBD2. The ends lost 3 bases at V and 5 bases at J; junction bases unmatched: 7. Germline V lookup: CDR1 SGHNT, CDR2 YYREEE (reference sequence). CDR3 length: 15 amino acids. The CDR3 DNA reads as TGTGCCAGCAGCTCCCAGCGGGAGTCCCACAATGAGCAGTTCTTC. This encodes CASSSQRESHNEQFF.

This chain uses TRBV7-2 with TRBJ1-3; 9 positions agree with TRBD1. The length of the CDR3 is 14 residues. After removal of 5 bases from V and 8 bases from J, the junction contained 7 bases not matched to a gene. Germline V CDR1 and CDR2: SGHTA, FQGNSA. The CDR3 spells CASSAGQGVDTIYF. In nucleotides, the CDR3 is TGTGCCAGCAGCGCGGGACAGGGTGTGGACACCATATATTTT. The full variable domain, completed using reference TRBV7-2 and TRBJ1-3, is GAGVSQSPSNKVTEKGKDVELRCDPISGHTALYWYRQSLGQGLEFLIYFQGNSAPDKSGLPSDRFSAERTGGSVSTLTIQRTQQEDSAVYLCASSAGQGVDTIYFGEGSWLTVV.

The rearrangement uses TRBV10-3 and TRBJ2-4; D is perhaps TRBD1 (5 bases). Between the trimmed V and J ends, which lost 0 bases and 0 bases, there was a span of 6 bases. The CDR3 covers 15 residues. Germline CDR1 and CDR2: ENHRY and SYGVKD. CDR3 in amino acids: CAISESGEAKNIQYF. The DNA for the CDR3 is TGTGCCATCAGTGAGTCAGGGGAAGCCAAAAACATTCAGTACTTC.

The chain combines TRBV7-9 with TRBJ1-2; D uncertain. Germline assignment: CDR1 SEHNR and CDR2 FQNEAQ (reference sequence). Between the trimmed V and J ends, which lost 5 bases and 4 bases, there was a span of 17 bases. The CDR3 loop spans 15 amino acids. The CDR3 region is CASSARWLRGYGYTF. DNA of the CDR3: TGTGCCAGCAGCGCCCGATGGTTGAGAGGCTATGGCTACACCTTC.

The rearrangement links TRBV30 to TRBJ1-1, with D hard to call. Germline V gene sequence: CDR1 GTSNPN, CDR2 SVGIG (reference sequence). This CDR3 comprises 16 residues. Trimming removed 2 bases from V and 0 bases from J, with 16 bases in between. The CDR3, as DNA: TGTGCCTGGAGTCTGCGACGGCCTTTAATGAACACTGAAGCTTTCTTT. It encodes CAWSLRRPLMNTEAFF.

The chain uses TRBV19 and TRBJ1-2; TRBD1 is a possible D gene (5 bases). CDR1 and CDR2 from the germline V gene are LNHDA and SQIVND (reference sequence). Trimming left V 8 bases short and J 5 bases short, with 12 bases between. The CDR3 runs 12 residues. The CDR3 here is CASLGLIYGYTF. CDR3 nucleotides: TGTGCCAGTCTGGGGCTGATTTATGGCTACACCTTC.

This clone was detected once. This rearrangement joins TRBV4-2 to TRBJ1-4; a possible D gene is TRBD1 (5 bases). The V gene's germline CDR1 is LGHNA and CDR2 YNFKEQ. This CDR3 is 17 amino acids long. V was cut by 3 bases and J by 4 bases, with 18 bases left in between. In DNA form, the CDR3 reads TGTGCCAGCAGCCACCAAGGGAGGACGGGGGATAATGAAAAACTGTTTTTT. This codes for CASSHQGRTGDNEKLFF.

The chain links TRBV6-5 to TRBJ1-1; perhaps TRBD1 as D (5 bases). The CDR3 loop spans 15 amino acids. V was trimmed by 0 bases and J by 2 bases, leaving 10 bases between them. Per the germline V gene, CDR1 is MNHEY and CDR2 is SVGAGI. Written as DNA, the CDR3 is TGTGCCAGCAGTTACTCACCGGGGGTAAACACTGAAGCTTTCTTT. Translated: CASSYSPGVNTEAFF.

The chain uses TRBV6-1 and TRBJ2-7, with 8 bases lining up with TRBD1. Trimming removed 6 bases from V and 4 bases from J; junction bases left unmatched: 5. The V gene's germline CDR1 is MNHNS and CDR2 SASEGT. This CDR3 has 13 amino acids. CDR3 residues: CASRRQGWYEQYF. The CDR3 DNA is TGTGCCAGCAGACGACAGGGGTGGTACGAGCAGTACTTC.

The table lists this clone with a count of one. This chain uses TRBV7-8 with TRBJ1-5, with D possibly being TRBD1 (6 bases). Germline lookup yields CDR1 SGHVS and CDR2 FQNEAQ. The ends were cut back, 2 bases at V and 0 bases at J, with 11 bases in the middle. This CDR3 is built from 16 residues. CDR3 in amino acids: CASSLQGINSNQPQHF. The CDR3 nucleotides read TGTGCCAGCAGCTTACAGGGGATTAATAGCAATCAGCCCCAGCATTTT.

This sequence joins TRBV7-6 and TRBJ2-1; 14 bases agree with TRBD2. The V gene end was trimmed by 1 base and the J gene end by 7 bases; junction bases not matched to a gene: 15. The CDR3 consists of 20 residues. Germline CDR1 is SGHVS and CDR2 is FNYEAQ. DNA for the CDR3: TGTGCCAGCAGCTTAGAAGGGGGAAAGGGACTAGCGGGAGTAGGAAATGAGCAGTTCTTC. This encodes CASSLEGGKGLAGVGNEQFF.

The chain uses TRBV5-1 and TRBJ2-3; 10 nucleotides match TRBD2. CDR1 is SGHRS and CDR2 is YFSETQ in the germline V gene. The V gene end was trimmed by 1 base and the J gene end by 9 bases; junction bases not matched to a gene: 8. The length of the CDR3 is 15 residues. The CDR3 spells CASSLTSGVGRTQYF. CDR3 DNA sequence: TGCGCCAGCAGCTTGACTAGCGGGGTCGGGCGGACGCAGTATTTT.

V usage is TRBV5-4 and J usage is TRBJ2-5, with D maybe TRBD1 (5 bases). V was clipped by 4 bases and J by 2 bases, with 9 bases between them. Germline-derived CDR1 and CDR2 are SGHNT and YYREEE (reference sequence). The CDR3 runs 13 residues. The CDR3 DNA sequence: TGTGCCAGCAGCCAAAAGGGGCAAGAGACCCAGTACTTC. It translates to CASSQKGQETQYF.

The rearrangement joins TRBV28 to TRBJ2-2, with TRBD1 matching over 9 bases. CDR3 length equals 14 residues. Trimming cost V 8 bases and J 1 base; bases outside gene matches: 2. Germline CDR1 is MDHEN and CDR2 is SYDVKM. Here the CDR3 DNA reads TGTGCCAGCCGGGGACAGGGGAACACCGGGGAGCTGTTTTTT. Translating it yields CASRGQGNTGELFF.

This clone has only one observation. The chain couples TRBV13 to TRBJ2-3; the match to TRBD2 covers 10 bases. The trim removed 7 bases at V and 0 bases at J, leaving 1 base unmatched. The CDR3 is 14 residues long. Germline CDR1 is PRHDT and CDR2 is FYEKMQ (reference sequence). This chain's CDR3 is CASKLAGSTDTQYF. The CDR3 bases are TGTGCCAGCAAACTAGCGGGGAGCACAGATACGCAGTATTTT.

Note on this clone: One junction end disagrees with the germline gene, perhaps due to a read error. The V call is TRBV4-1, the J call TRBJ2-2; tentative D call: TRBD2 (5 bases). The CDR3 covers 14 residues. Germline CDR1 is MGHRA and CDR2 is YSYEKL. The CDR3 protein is CASKQSVNTGKLFF. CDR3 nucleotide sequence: TGCGCCAGCAAACAGTCCGTTAACACCGGGAAGCTGTTTTTT.

The CDR3 sequence is CASSFGRHSGNTIYF. As DNA, the CDR3 is TGTGCCAGCAGTTTTGGACGGCACTCTGGAAACACCATATATTTT. V gene TRBV6-5 combines with J gene TRBJ1-3; D is ambiguous. Germline CDR1 is MNHEY and CDR2 is SVGAGI. The V gene lost 4 bases and the J gene lost 0 bases, with 10 bases spanning the gap. This CDR3 spans 15 amino acids.

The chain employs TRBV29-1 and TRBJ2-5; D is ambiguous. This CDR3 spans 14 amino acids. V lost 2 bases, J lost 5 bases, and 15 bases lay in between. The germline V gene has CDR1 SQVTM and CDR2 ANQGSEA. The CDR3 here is CSVEQVLYQETQYF. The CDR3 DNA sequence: TGCAGCGTTGAACAGGTGTTATATCAGGAGACCCAGTACTTC.

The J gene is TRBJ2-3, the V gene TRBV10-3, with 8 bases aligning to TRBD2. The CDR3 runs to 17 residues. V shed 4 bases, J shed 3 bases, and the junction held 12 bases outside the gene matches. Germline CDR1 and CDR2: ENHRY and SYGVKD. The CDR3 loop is CAISALPRLARTDTQYF. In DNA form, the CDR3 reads TGTGCCATCAGTGCCCTCCCGCGACTAGCGAGGACAGATACGCAGTATTTT.

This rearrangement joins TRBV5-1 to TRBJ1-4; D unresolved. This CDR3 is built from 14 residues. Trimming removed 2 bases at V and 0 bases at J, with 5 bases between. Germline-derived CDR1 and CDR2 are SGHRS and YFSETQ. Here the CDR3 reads CASSLEATNEKLFF. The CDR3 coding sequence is TGCGCCAGCAGCTTAGAAGCAACTAATGAAAAACTGTTTTTT.

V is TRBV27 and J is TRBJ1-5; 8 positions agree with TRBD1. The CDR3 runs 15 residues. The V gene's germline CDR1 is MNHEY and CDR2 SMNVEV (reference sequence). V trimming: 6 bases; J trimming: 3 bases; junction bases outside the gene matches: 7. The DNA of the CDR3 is TGTGCCAGCAGAGAAGCGGGACAGGTCAATCAGCCCCAGCATTTT. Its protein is CASREAGQVNQPQHF.